These 4 T cell receptor beta chains were sequenced from one sample in a study of tumor-infiltrating lymphocytes in localized non-small cell lung cancer. TCRdb's copy holds only in-frame clones and misses some; the assay was immunoSEQ multiplex PCR. Of some 15,000 clones detected, 73% appear once; the ten largest clones hold more than 3.5%. The sequencing input was lung tumor tissue. Every receptor here comes from a human donor with non-small cell lung cancer.

The chain is built from TRBV5-5 and TRBJ1-2; D is perhaps TRBD1 (5 bases). V gave up 4 bases and J gave up 5 bases, with 9 bases separating them. Germline values: CDR1 SGHKS, CDR2 YYEKEE (reference sequence). The CDR3 length is 12 residues. CDR3 bases: TGTGCCAGCAGCGGGGGACCGTATGGCTACACCTTC. Translation: CASSGGPYGYTF.

The chain is built from TRBV7-9 and TRBJ2-5, with 8 nucleotides matching TRBD2. The end of the DNA is better explained by TRBJ2-7, so the J call may be wrong. This CDR3 contains 14 residues. From germline, CDR1 is SEHNR and CDR2 FQNEAQ (reference sequence). The CDR3 DNA reads TGTGCCAGCAGCTCAAGCAGCGGGGGCGGCGAGCAGTACTTC. Translating it yields CASSSSSGGGEQYF.

This chain joins TRBV19 and TRBJ1-5; 11 bases agree with TRBD1. The V gene's germline CDR1 is LNHDA and CDR2 SQIVND (reference sequence). This CDR3 has 15 residues. With 5 bases clipped from V and 6 bases from J, the junction kept 6 bases outside the gene matches. The CDR3 is CASSPQDRGPQPQHF. In nucleotides, the CDR3 is TGTGCCAGTAGTCCCCAGGACAGGGGGCCTCAGCCCCAGCATTTT.

The chain recombines TRBV7-9 with TRBJ1-4; D not certain. The germline V gene encodes CDR1 SEHNR and CDR2 FQNEAQ (reference sequence). Trimming took off 5 bases at V and 4 bases at J, with 14 bases between the two ends. This CDR3 comprises 15 residues. CDR3 coding DNA: TGTGCCAGCAGCCAAGAGGACCACTATAATGAAAAACTGTTTTTT. It yields the protein CASSQEDHYNEKLFF.